The T cell receptor beta chain under discussion was sequenced for a study of shared clonotypes between healthy human individuals. Naive CD8 populations comprised CD45RO-negative cells positively selected for CCR7, excluding terminally differentiated effector memory CD45RA+ cells. Profiling relied on immunoSEQ multiplex PCR, and the TCRdb table lists in-frame clones only, not all of them. The profile covers about 820,000 clones, with around 92% appearing a single time and under 30% taken by the ten largest. This CDR3 is 17 amino acids long. Trimming cost V 0 bases and J 1 base; bases outside gene matches: 4. CDR1 SGHVS and CDR2 FNYEAQ come from the germline V gene.

Sequenced input: naive CD8+ T cells sorted from blood. V is TRBV7-6 and J is TRBJ2-3, with 10 bases matching TRBD1. The receptor's source is a man aged 25-45 years in good health. CDR3 loop: CASSLALGTGGTDTQYF. CDR3 DNA: TGTGCCAGCAGCTTAGCGTTAGGGACAGGGGGCACAGATACGCAGTATTTT.